This T cell receptor (beta chain) was identified during a study of T cell responses to AZD1222 COVID-19 vaccine. Study-wide context: The analysis combined second doses at about 4 or about 12 weeks. Study results and limitations: Spike-wide coverage was observed for vaccine-associated CD4 TCRs, with dominant responses at 160-218 and 743-854. It was only after the peak T cell response that any repertoires were sampled. Reportedly, nearly half the spike-specific TCRs target unmutated variant regions.

Germline CDR1 SGHRS, CDR2 YFSETQ. The CDR3 extends over 13 amino acids. With 4 bases removed from V and 0 bases from J, the gap between germline ends came to 7 bases. A remark on this clone: What it binds is unknown.

TCRdb keeps only in-frame clones here, not all; method: immunoSEQ multiplex PCR. The sample holds more than 100,000 clones, around 85% seen once. This specimen was peripheral blood, taken on day 0 of AZD1222 vaccination. The rearrangement links TRBV5-1 to TRBJ1-1, with unresolved D. This clonotype was sampled from an adult in good health. The DNA of the CDR3 is TGCGCCAGCAGCGCTACAGTGAACACTGAAGCTTTCTTT. This sequence encodes CASSATVNTEAFF.